This T cell receptor beta chain was found in a study of cytomegalovirus exposure and HLA in healthy donors. Study background: An analysis done earlier identified 90 million to 120 million unique TCR beta sequences from approximately 170 million T cells.

This clone has a handful of counts. The antigen is not known. After removal of 5 bases from V and 5 bases from J, the junction contained 2 bases not matched to a gene. This CDR3 is built from 12 residues. In germline, CDR1 is SNHLY, CDR2 FYNNEI. The PCR had 60 Vbeta and 13 Jbeta primers. Data came from immunoSEQ multiplex PCR; TCRdb stores just in-frame clones and leaves some out. Among tens of thousands of clones listed, about 72% were seen once. Study findings and constraints: It was reported in a later analysis that an Asian-associated ancestry cluster showed fewer N-insertions than the 666-donor mean.

What was sequenced was PBMCs. The V gene is TRBV2, the J gene TRBJ1-2; TRBD1 aligns across 7 bases. The TCR comes from a man aged 45 to 65 in good health and CMV-seropositive. CDR3 sequence reads: CASSRQGYGYTF. In DNA, the CDR3 is TGTGCCAGCAGTCGACAGGGATATGGCTACACCTTC.